Shown below are 23 T cell receptor beta chains from a single sample sequenced in a study of T cell responses to AZD1222 COVID-19 vaccine. The data were produced by immunoSEQ multiplex PCR, yet TCRdb's version contains in-frame clones alone and is incomplete. The sample includes about 190,000 clones, over 80% of them seen just once. Specimen: peripheral blood, collected on day 0 of AZD1222 vaccination. These receptors all stem from an adult in good health.

The chain links TRBV19 to TRBJ2-5; D unclear. Trimming removed 3 bases at V and 3 bases at J, with 17 bases between. Germline lookup yields CDR1 LNHDA and CDR2 SQIVND (reference sequence). The CDR3 spans 16 residues. Written as DNA, the CDR3 is TGTGCCAGTAGTATGGGTTCTGGAACCTCGGAAGAGACCCAGTACTTC. Translating it yields CASSMGSGTSEETQYF.

The rearrangement links TRBV6-4 to TRBJ1-2; D gene uncertain. Germline V gives CDR1 MRHNA, CDR2 SNTAGT. V dropped 5 bases and J dropped 0 bases, with 10 bases sitting between them. The CDR3 has 14 amino acids. The CDR3 is CASSPDGTNYGYTF. CDR3 coding DNA: TGTGCCAGCAGTCCGGACGGAACTAACTATGGCTACACCTTC.

This clone was seen a handful of times. The CDR3 DNA reads TGTGCCAGCGGGGTTCCGGGGGGATTCCCCTCCTCGATGCTGAACACTGAAGCTTTCTTT. It codes for CASGVPGGFPSSMLNTEAFF. The chain recombines TRBV2 with TRBJ1-1; D may be TRBD1 (5 bases). V dropped 8 bases and J dropped 0 bases, with 31 bases sitting between them. The germline V gene has CDR1 SNHLY and CDR2 FYNNEI. The CDR3 is 20 residues long. The whole variable domain, filled in from reference TRBV2 and TRBJ1-1, reads EPEVTQTPSHQVTQMGQEVILRCVPISNHLYFYWYRQILGQKVEFLVSFYNNEISEKSEIFDDQFSVERPDGSNFTLKIRSTKLEDSAMYFCASGVPGGFPSSMLNTEAFFGQGTRLTVV.

This clone has just one count. The V gene is TRBV6-2 or TRBV6-3, the J gene TRBJ1-6; D possibly corresponds to TRBD1 (5 bases). Germline lookup yields CDR1 MNHEY and CDR2 SVGEGT. This CDR3 is built from 14 residues. Between the trimmed V and J ends, which lost 5 bases and 10 bases, there was a span of 15 bases. The CDR3 bases are TGTGCCAGCAGTCAGAGCCAGGGAGGGTCACCCCTCCACTTT. Protein product: CASSQSQGGSPLHF.

This sequence joins TRBV27 and TRBJ1-3, with D unclear. CDR1 is MNHEY and CDR2 is SMNVEV in the germline V gene (reference sequence). CDR3 size: 12 residues. V was pared by 8 bases and J by 4 bases, with 9 bases between. The CDR3 here is CASASQGNTIYF. In DNA, the CDR3 is TGTGCCAGCGCTTCTCAGGGAAACACCATATATTTT.

This sequence joins TRBV19 and TRBJ2-7; 10 bases map to TRBD1. The germline V gene encodes CDR1 LNHDA and CDR2 SQIVND (reference sequence). V was pared by 9 bases and J by 2 bases, with 4 bases of the junction left unmatched. The CDR3 totals 13 residues. CDR3 sequence (DNA): TGTGCCAGCAGACAGGGGGCAGCCTACGAGCAGTACTTC. Encoded protein: CASRQGAAYEQYF.

The gene calls are TRBV9 and TRBJ2-7, with D maybe TRBD2 (5 bases). The CDR3 consists of 14 residues. Trimming left V 3 bases short and J 6 bases short, with 16 bases between. CDR1 SGDLS and CDR2 YYNGEE come from the germline V gene. DNA of the CDR3: TGTGCCAGCAGCGGCTCTCTAGTAGCGCGCGAGCAGTACTTC. It yields the protein CASSGSLVAREQYF.

The rearrangement joins TRBV5-1 to TRBJ2-4; maybe TRBD2 (6 bases). There are 17 residues in the CDR3. V lost 4 bases, J lost 3 bases, and 20 bases lay in between. Germline CDR1 and CDR2: SGHRS and YFSETQ. CDR3 amino acids: CASSPAAGRGGKNIQYF. CDR3 nucleotides: TGCGCCAGCAGCCCGGCCGCGGGGCGGGGAGGCAAAAACATTCAGTACTTC.

V usage is TRBV18 and J usage is TRBJ1-6; D is possibly TRBD1 (6 bases). Germline loops: CDR1 KGHSH, CDR2 LQKENI. V was trimmed by 6 bases and J by 7 bases, leaving 22 bases between them. This CDR3 is 17 amino acids long. CDR3 sequence: CASSATTQGKKNSPLHF. The CDR3 bases are TGTGCCAGCTCCGCAACAACACAGGGAAAGAAAAATTCACCCCTCCACTTT.

The chain recombines TRBV7-9 with TRBJ2-7; a possible D gene is TRBD2 (5 bases). The germline gives CDR1 SEHNR, CDR2 FQNEAQ (reference sequence). CDR3 length: 12 residues. V was shortened by 3 bases and J by 2 bases, with 5 bases between the two germline ends. Here the CDR3 DNA reads TGTGCCAGCAGCTTTAGCGCCTACGAGCAGTACTTC. Translated: CASSFSAYEQYF. The variable domain in full, with the rest retrieved from reference TRBV7-9 and TRBJ2-7, is DTGVSQNPRHKITKRGQNVTFRCDPISEHNRLYWYRQTLGQGPEFLTYFQNEAQLEKSRLLSDRFSAERPKGSFSTLEIQRTEQGDSAMYLCASSFSAYEQYFGPGTRLTVT.

The chain combines TRBV5-1 with TRBJ2-6; D is unclear. Germline lookup yields CDR1 SGHRS and CDR2 YFSETQ. Trimming removed 6 bases from V and 2 bases from J, with 18 bases in between. This CDR3 is built from 17 residues. The CDR3 DNA sequence: TGCGCCAGCAAACTATGGGCTGCCTCGACTGGGGCCAACGTCCTGACTTTC. Residues: CASKLWAASTGANVLTF.

In DNA, the CDR3 is TGTGCCAGCAGCTTAAAGACGGGGAACTCACCCCTCCACTTT. This translates into CASSLKTGNSPLHF. This rearrangement joins TRBV7-2 to TRBJ1-6; D remains unclear. V gave up 2 bases and J gave up 10 bases, with 12 bases separating them. The CDR3 totals 14 residues. Germline CDR1 reads SGHTA; CDR2 reads FQGNSA. Filled out from reference TRBV7-2 and TRBJ1-6, the complete variable domain reads GAGVSQSPSNKVTEKGKDVELRCDPISGHTALYWYRQSLGQGLEFLIYFQGNSAPDKSGLPSDRFSAERTGGSVSTLTIQRTQQEDSAVYLCASSLKTGNSPLHFGNGTRLTVT.

The J gene is TRBJ1-5, the V gene TRBV19, with 7 bases lining up with TRBD1. This CDR3 is 17 amino acids long. V shed 6 bases and J 2 bases; nucleotides not matched to a gene: 13. Per germline, CDR1 LNHDA and CDR2 SQIVND (reference sequence). CDR3 DNA: TGTGCCAGTAGCCACCCACGAGGGGGCGCGGGCAATCAGCCCCAGCATTTT. Its protein is CASSHPRGGAGNQPQHF.

The chain has TRBV7-9 and TRBJ1-1, with D uncertain. V lost 5 bases and J lost 6, with 7 bases in between. Germline CDR1 is SEHNR and CDR2 is FQNEAQ (reference sequence). This CDR3 comprises 11 residues. The DNA for the CDR3 is TGTGCCAGCAGCGAGGTTGCTGAAGCTTTCTTT. This translates into CASSEVAEAFF.

The V and J genes are TRBV19 and TRBJ1-6; D not resolved. Trimming pared 2 bases from V and 0 bases from J, leaving 8 bases between. CDR1 and CDR2 (germline): LNHDA, SQIVND (reference sequence). The CDR3 consists of 16 residues. The CDR3 DNA reads TGTGCCAGTAGTATAAAGACAAGCTCCTATAATTCACCCCTCCACTTT. Protein: CASSIKTSSYNSPLHF. Together with reference TRBV19 and TRBJ1-6, the CDR3 gives the full variable domain: DGGITQSPKYLFRKEGQNVTLSCEQNLNHDAMYWYRQDPGQGLRLIYYSQIVNDFQKGDIAEGYSVSREKKESFPLTVTSAQKNPTAFYLCASSIKTSSYNSPLHFGNGTRLTVT.

This clone was seen once. This chain links TRBV6-5 with TRBJ2-3; 7 bases line up with TRBD2. The length of the CDR3 is 15 residues. Trimming took 8 bases from V and 4 from J; bases not matched to a gene: 12. Per germline, CDR1 MNHEY and CDR2 SVGAGI. This CDR3 is CASHPPRDYADTQYF. The CDR3 DNA is TGTGCCAGCCACCCCCCCCGGGACTACGCAGATACGCAGTATTTT.

The chain recombines TRBV6-5 with TRBJ1-1; 8 bases map to TRBD1. This CDR3 is 12 amino acids long. Germline V gives CDR1 MNHEY, CDR2 SVGAGI. J gave up 4 bases and V 7 bases, and 2 bases lay outside the gene matches. Here the CDR3 DNA reads TGTGCCAGCAAAACAGGGGGCACTGAAGCTTTCTTT. Its protein product is CASKTGGTEAFF.

The chain combines TRBV11-1 with TRBJ2-3; 9 positions agree with TRBD1. The V segment lost 8 bases and the J segment 6 bases; nucleotides outside the gene matches: 12. The CDR3 spans 15 residues. CDR1 and CDR2 (germline): SGHAT, FQDESV (reference sequence). The CDR3 region is CASGLPGQGTDTQYF. For the CDR3, the DNA is TGTGCCAGCGGACTTCCGGGACAGGGAACGGATACGCAGTATTTT.

This rearrangement joins TRBV29-1 to TRBJ1-2; D is perhaps TRBD1 (5 bases). CDR3 length: 13 residues. The germline CDR1 and CDR2 sequences are SQVTM and ANQGSEA. Deletions cut 1 base from V and 4 bases from J, with 10 bases between. The CDR3 bases are TGCAGCGTTGAAGGCGGGGCCCTCTATGGCTACACCTTC. This codes for CSVEGGALYGYTF.

The V call is TRBV7-2, the J call TRBJ2-7, with a weak D call TRBD1 (6 bases). The CDR3 is 13 residues long. V lost 5 bases to trimming and J lost 3 bases, with 11 bases between them. The germline CDR1 and CDR2 sequences are SGHTA and FQGNSA. CDR3 nucleotide sequence: TGTGCCAGCAGCCCCGGCAGGGGCTACGAGCAGTACTTC. It yields the protein CASSPGRGYEQYF.

This chain links TRBV6-4 with TRBJ2-5; D may match TRBD1 or TRBD2 (7 bases each). The V end lost 6 bases, the J end lost 1 base, and 18 bases lay between the germline ends. CDR1 and CDR2 (germline): MRHNA, SNTAGT. This CDR3 contains 16 residues. The chain's CDR3 is CASSGGGGQFQETQYF. The CDR3 region has the DNA TGTGCCAGCAGCGGTGGGGGGGGACAGTTCCAAGAGACCCAGTACTTC.

The J gene is TRBJ1-3, the V gene TRBV19; weak D call: TRBD1 (6 bases). Trimming took off 2 bases at V and 1 base at J, with 9 bases between the two ends. Germline V gives CDR1 LNHDA, CDR2 SQIVND (reference sequence). The CDR3 totals 15 residues. In DNA form, the CDR3 reads TGTGCCAGTAGTATAAACGACAGGTCTGGAAACACCATATATTTT. Translation gives CASSINDRSGNTIYF. The full variable domain, its missing parts supplied by reference TRBV19 and TRBJ1-3, is DGGITQSPKYLFRKEGQNVTLSCEQNLNHDAMYWYRQDPGQGLRLIYYSQIVNDFQKGDIAEGYSVSREKKESFPLTVTSAQKNPTAFYLCASSINDRSGNTIYFGEGSWLTVV.

The gene calls are TRBV28 and TRBJ2-7; TRBD2 aligns across 9 bases. The CDR3 sequence is 14 residues long. J lost 3 bases, V lost 3 bases, and 3 bases had no gene match. Germline loops: CDR1 MDHEN, CDR2 SYDVKM. The CDR3 DNA sequence: TGTGCCAGCAGTTTTAGCGGGGGTAGCTACGAGCAGTACTTC. Translated: CASSFSGGSYEQYF.